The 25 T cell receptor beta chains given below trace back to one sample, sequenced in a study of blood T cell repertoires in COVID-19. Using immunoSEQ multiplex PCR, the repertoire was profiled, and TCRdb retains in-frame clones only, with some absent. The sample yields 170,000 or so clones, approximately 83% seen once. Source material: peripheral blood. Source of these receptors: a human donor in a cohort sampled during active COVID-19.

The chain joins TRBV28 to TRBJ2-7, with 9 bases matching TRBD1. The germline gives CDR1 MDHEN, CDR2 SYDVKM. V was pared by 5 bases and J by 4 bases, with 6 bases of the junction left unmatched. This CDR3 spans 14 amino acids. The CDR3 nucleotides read TGTGCCAGCAGTCCAGGGACAGGGAATTACGAGCAGTACTTC. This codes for CASSPGTGNYEQYF.

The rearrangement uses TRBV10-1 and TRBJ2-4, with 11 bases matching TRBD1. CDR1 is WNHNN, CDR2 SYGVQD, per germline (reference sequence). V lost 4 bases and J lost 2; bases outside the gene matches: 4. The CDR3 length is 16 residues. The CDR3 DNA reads TGCGCCAGCAGTGGAGGGACAGGGGGGACCAAAAACATTCAGTACTTC. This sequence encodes CASSGGTGGTKNIQYF.

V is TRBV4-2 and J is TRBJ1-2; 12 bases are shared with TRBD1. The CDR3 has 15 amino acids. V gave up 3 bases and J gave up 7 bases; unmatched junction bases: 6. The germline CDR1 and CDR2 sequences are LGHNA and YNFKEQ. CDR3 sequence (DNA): TGTGCCAGCAGCCACCTGGGACAGGGGGCGCCTGGCTACACCTTC. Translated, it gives CASSHLGQGAPGYTF.

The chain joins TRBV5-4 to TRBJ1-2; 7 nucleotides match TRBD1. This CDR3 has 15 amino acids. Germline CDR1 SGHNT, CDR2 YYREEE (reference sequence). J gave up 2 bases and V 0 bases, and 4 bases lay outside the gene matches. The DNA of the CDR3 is TGTGCCAGCAGCTTGGAACAGGGGCGGAACTATGGCTACACCTTC. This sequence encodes CASSLEQGRNYGYTF. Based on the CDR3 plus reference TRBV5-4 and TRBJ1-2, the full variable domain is ETGVTQSPTHLIKTRGQQVTLRCSSQSGHNTVSWYQQALGQGPQFIFQYYREEENGRGNFPPRFSGLQFPNYSSELNVNALELDDSALYLCASSLEQGRNYGYTFGSGTRLTVV.

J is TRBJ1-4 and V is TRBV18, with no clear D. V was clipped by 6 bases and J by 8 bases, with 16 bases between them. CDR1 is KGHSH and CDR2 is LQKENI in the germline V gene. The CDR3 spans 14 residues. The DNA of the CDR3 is TGTGCCAGCTCTCCTCCCAGTGGGAGGGAAAAACTGTTTTTT. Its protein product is CASSPPSGREKLFF.

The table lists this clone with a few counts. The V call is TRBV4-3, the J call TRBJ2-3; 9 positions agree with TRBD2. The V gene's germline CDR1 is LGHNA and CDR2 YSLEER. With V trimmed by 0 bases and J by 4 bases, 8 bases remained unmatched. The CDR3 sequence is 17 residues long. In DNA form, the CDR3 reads TGCGCCAGCAGCCAAGAATCCCATAGCGGGAGTGCAGATACGCAGTATTTT. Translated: CASSQESHSGSADTQYF.

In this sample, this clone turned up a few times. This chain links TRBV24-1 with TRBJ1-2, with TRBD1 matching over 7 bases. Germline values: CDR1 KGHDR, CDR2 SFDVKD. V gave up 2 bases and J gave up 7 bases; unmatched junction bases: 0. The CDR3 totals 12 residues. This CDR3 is CATSDYRGGYTF. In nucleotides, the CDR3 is TGTGCCACCAGTGATTACAGGGGTGGCTACACCTTC.

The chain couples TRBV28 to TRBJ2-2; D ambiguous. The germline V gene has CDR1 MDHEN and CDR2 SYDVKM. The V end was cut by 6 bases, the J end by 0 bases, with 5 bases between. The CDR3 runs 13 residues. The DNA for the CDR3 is TGTGCCAGCAGACTCGCGAACACCGGGGAGCTGTTTTTT. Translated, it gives CASRLANTGELFF.

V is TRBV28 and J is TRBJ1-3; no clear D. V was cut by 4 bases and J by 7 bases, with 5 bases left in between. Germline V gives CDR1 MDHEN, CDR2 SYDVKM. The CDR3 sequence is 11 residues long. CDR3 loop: CASSSGNTIYF. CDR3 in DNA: TGTGCCAGCAGTTCGGGGAACACCATATATTTT.

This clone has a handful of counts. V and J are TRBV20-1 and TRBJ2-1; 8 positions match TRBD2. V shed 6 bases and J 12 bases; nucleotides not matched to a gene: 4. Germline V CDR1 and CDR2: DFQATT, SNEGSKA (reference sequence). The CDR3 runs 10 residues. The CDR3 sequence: CSAHLAGQFF. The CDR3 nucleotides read TGCAGTGCGCACCTAGCGGGGCAGTTCTTC.

The CDR3 coding sequence is TGTGCCAGCAGTGAATTTGGGGCCGGCTACACCTTC. Its translation: CASSEFGAGYTF. The rearrangement links TRBV25-1 to TRBJ1-2, with a weak D call TRBD1 (5 bases). The CDR3 spans 12 residues. Germline V gene data show CDR1 as MGHDK and CDR2 as SYGVNS. Trimming pared 1 base from V and 8 bases from J, leaving 8 bases between.

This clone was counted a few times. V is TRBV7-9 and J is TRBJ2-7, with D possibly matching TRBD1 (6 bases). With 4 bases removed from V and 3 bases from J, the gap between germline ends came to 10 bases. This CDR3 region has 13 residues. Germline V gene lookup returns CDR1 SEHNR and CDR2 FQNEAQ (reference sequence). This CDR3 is CASSSRTDYEQYF. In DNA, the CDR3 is TGTGCCAGCAGCTCTCGGACAGACTACGAGCAGTACTTC.

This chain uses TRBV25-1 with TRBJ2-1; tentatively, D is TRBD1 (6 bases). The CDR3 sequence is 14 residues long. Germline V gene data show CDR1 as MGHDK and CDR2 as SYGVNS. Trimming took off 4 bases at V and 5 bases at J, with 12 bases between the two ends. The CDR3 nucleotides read TGTGCCAGCAGTGTACAGGGAAGCCACAATGAGCAGTTCTTC. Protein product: CASSVQGSHNEQFF.

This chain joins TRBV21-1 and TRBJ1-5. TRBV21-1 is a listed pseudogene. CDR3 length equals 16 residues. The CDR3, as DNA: TGTGCCAGCAGCAAAATACATCCTCGGGGCAATCAGCCCCAGCATTTT. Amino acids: CASSKIHPRGNQPQHF.

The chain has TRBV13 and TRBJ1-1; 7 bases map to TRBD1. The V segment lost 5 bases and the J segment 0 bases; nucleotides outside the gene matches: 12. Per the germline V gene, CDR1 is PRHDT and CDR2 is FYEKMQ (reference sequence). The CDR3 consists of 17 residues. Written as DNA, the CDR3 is TGTGCCAGCAGCCGCACGTTGAGGGGGCGACTGAACACTGAAGCTTTCTTT. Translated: CASSRTLRGRLNTEAFF.

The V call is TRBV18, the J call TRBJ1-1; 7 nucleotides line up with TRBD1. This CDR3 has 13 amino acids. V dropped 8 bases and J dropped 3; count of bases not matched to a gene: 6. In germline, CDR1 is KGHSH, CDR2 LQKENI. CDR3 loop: CASAFTGDTEAFF. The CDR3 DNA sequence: TGTGCCAGCGCCTTCACAGGGGACACTGAAGCTTTCTTT. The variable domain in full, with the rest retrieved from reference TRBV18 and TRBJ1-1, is NAGVMQNPRHLVRRRGQEARLRCSPMKGHSHVYWYRQLPEEGLKFMVYLQKENIIDESGMPKERFSAEFPKEGPSILRIQQVVRGDSAAYFCASAFTGDTEAFFGQGTRLTVV.

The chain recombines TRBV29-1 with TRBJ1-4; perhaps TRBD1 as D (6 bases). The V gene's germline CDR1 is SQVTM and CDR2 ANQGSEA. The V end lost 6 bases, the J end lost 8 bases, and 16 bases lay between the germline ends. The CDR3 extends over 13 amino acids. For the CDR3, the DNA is TGCAGCGTGACCGAGGGGGGGCGCGAAAAACTGTTTTTT. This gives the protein CSVTEGGREKLFF.

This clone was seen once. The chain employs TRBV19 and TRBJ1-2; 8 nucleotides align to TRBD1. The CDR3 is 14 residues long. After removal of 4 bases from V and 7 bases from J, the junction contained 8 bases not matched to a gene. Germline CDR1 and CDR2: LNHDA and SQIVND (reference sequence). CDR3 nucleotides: TGTGCCAGTAGTAATCAGCCAGGGGGCTTTGGCTACACCTTC. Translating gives CASSNQPGGFGYTF.

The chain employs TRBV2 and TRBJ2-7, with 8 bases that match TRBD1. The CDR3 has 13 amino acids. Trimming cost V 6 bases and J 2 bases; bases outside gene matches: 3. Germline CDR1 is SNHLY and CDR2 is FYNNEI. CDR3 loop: CASSGQGTYEQYF. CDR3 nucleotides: TGTGCCAGCAGCGGACAGGGTACCTACGAGCAGTACTTC.

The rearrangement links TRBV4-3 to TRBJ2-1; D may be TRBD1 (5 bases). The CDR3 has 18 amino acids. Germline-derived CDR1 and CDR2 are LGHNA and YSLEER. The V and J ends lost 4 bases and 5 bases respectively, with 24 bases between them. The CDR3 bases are TGCGCCAGCAGCCTCCAAAGGTCTGGTAAGGGCAGGGACAATGAGCAGTTCTTC. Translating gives CASSLQRSGKGRDNEQFF.

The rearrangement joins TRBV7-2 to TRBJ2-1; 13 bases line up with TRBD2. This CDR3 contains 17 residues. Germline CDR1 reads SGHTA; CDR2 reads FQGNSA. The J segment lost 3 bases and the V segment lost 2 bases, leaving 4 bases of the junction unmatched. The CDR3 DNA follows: TGTGCCAGCAGCTTACGTCGGACTAGCGGGAGCTACAATGAGCAGTTCTTC. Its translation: CASSLRRTSGSYNEQFF.

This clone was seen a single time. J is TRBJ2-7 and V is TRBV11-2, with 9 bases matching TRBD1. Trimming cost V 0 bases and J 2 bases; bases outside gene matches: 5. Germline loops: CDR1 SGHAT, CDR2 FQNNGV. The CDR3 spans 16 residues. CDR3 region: CASSLDRRQGAYEQYF. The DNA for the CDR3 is TGTGCCAGCAGCTTAGATCGTCGACAGGGGGCCTACGAGCAGTACTTC. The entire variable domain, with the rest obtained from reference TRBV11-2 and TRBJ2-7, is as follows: EAGVAQSPRYKIIEKRQSVAFWCNPISGHATLYWYQQILGQGPKLLIQFQNNGVVDDSQLPKDRFSAERLKGVDSTLKIQPAKLEDSAVYLCASSLDRRQGAYEQYFGPGTRLTVT.

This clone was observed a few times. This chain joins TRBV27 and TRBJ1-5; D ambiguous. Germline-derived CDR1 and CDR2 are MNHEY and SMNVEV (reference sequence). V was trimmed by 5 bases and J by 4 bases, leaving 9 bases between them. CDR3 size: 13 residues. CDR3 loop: CASSPQLNQPQHF. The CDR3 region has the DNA TGTGCCAGCAGTCCACAGTTGAATCAGCCCCAGCATTTT.

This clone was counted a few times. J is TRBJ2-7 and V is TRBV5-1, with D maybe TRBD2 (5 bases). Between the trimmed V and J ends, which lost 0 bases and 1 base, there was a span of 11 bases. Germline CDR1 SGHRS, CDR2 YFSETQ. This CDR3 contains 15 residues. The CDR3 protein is CASSLVIGISYEQYF. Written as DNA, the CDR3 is TGCGCCAGCAGCTTGGTAATCGGGATTTCCTACGAGCAGTACTTC.

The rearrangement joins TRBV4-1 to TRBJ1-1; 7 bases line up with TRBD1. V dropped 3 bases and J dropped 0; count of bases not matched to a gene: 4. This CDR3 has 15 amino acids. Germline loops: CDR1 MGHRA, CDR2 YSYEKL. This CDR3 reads CASSQGTAMNTEAFF. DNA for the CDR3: TGCGCCAGCAGCCAGGGGACAGCAATGAACACTGAAGCTTTCTTT.